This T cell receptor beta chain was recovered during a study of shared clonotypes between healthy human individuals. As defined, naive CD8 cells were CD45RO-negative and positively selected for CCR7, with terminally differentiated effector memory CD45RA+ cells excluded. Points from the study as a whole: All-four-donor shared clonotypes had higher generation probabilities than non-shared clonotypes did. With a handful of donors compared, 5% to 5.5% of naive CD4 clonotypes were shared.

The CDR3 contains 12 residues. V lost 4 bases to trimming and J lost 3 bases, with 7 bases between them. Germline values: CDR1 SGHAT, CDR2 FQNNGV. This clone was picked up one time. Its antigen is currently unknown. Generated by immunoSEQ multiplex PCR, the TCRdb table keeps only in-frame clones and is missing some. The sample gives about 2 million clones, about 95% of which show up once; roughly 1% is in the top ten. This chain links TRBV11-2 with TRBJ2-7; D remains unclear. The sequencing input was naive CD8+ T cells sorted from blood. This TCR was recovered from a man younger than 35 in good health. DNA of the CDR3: TGTGCCAGCAGCTACTCCCTCTACGAGCAGTACTTC. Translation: CASSYSLYEQYF.